This section outlines one T cell receptor beta chain sequence together with its context. Its target antigen remains unknown. There are no base qualities to consult, and no much larger clone falls within one base. The data belong to a study of Ad26.COV2.S vaccination and SARS-CoV-2 variants (dated by TCRdb to about 2021). Describing the broader study: Vaccine-arm donors came from COV1001, a multicentre, randomized, double-blind, placebo-controlled phase I-IIa trial of Ad26.COV2.S in healthy adults. Ad26.COV2.S was administered intramuscularly at 5 x 10^10 or 1 x 10^11 viral particles, either as a single shot or as two shots given 56 days apart. TCRbeta repertoire sequencing served as the tool for gauging how specific and how broad the SARS-CoV-2-reactive T cell receptors were following Ad26.COV2.S vaccination. A total of roughly 30 samples were included in the TCR-sequenced set, comprising 19 Ad26.COV2.S vaccine recipients, 5 placebo recipients and 8 SARS-CoV-2 convalescent individuals. Participants in the trial were split at random into five groups of five each, receiving low-dose or high-dose Ad26.COV2.S once or twice, or else placebo on both occasions. Blinding of investigators to trial group allocation was maintained during experiments and outcome assessment. Study-level results and caveats: Vaccine and placebo recipients had comparable non-spike TCR breadth, which fits with the vaccine containing only spike. Spike-specific TCR breadth was higher in Ad26.COV2.S recipients than in placebo recipients (P = 0.0014). It was noted by the authors that total T cell responses may have been underestimated by the TCR breadth and depth analyses. The study was not powered to compare responses between vaccine doses or regimens. After vaccination, spike-specific CD8+ and CD4+ T cell responses were reported to show substantial breadth.

TCRbeta CDR3 regions were sequenced with the immunoSEQ Assay. After extraction, genomic DNA underwent amplification by bias-controlled multiplex PCR, followed by high-throughput sequencing. From the authors' description of their analysis: Collapsing and filtering of sequences were performed to quantify the absolute abundance of each unique TCRbeta CDR3 region. Usable DNA was measured by amplifying reference genes present in all nucleated cells, and TCRbeta template counts were normalized to that usable DNA to estimate T cell fraction. Repertoire TCRs were annotated as SARS-CoV-2-specific by exact matching of V gene, CDR3 amino acid sequence and J gene to a known reactive TCR set. The reference SARS-CoV-2 TCR set was obtained from MIRA and was filtered for enrichment in COVID-19-positive ImmuneCODE repertoires, whereby public or cross-reactive TCRs were removed. Based on the MIRA antigens, annotated TCRs were further analysed at the level of specific ORF or position within ORF. Breadth was defined as annotated unique rearrangements over total unique productive rearrangements; depth was the summed frequency of those rearrangements. Two-sided Wilcoxon rank-sum tests were used to compare TCR breadth between groups. TCRdb carries this immuneACCESS record with in-frame sequences only. Its versions omit some clonotypes, under half of them owing to an unresolved V gene in the studies checked, with the rest unexplained. That table furnishes V, J and clone size, whereas the DNA furnished D and trimming. This sample is represented by around 500,000 clones; about nine tenths of them were singletons. Together, the top ten hold 1.5% to 2% of the sample.

The CDR3 holds 17 amino acids from the cysteine to the phenylalanine. The retained sequence is limited to the CDR3, 51 bases, with the frame set at the first base. CDR1 is given as SGHAT and CDR2 as FQNNGV, both from the germline V gene. V gives up 1 base and J gives up 3 bases, and the segment between their germline ends measures 16 bases. Taken with the paper, the label for treatment or condition translates to: some 20 received Ad26.COV2.S at low or high dose, single or two shots; roughly 5 received placebo; per-sample allocation not given. For vaccine and placebo recipients, repertoires were sequenced using samples collected on day 63 after the first injection. Cohort 1b enrolled some 25 adults aged 18-55 years at a single site in Boston, USA, between 29 July and 7 August 2020. Ad26.COV2.S was a replication-incompetent adenovirus type 26 vector that expressed a prefusion-stabilized SARS-CoV-2 spike protein derived from the original Wuhan strain.

The receptor comes from a person aged 18 to 65 who received the Ad26.COV2.S COVID-19 vaccine or a placebo. The sequenced sample was peripheral blood, obtained in a trial of Ad26.COV2.S vaccine versus placebo. The chain links TRBV11-2 with TRBJ1-3; possibly the D gene is TRBD1, per 6 matching bases. In nucleotide form, the sequence is TGTGCCAGCAGCTTAGGAGGTGCAGGGGCGGTTGGAAACACCATATATTTT. It codes for CASSLGGAGAVGNTIYF.